This TCR beta chain was profiled in a study of T-cell reconstitution after alpha-beta-depleted transplantation in children (dated by TCRdb to between 2015 and 2016). At the level of the whole study: Using TCR repertoire profiling, the study quantitatively followed how T-cell immune reconstitution unfolded in children after TCRalphabeta/CD19-depleted allogeneic hematopoietic cell transplantation.

V and J lose 1 base and 9 bases, and a span of 13 bases separates them. Counted from cysteine to phenylalanine, this CDR3 has 13 amino acids. Only CDR3 DNA remains: 39 bases, in frame from the first base. Based on the germline V gene, the CDR1 and CDR2 sequences are LGHNA and YSLEER. Libraries were made using PCR. Sequencing took place on an Illumina HiSeq 2500. TCR library preparation used molecular barcoding, with unique molecular identifiers applied to normalize quantification of the TCRbeta repertoire. TCRdb reprocessing: public reads trimmed at Q25 with fastp, clones called with MiXCR, in-frame beta chains kept. Rows with a matching CDR3 protein are joined into one entry that keeps the most common DNA and genes. For this sample the table gives around 370,000 distinct CDR3 sequences, of which approximately 10% were detected only once. The ten largest clonotypes hold 2% to 3% of the sample. A note on this clonotype: Its cognate antigen has yet to be identified. Base qualities are missing; no much larger clone stands one base away.

The sequence was obtained from a human donor who donated a stem cell graft to a child with acute lymphoblastic leukemia. The rearranged chain carries TRBV4-3 and TRBJ2-7; the D gene is unclear. The input for sequencing was PBMCs from the stem cell graft donor, taken from the stem cell graft. This receptor has the CDR3 CASSQVKGLAQYF. The DNA is as follows: TGCGCCAGCAGCCAAGTGAAAGGGTTGGCGCAGTACTTC.